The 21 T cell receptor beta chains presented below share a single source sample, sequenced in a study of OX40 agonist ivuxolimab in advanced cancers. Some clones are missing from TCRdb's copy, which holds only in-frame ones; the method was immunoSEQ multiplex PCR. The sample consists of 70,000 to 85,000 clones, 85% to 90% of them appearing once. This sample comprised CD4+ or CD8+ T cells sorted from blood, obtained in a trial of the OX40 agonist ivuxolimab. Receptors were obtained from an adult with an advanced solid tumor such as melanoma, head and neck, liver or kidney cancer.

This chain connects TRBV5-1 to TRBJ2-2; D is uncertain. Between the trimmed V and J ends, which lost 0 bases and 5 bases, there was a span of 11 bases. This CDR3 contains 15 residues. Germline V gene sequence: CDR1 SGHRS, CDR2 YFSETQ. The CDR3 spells CASSLVAVGTGELFF. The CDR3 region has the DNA TGCGCCAGCAGCTTGGTGGCAGTGGGGACCGGGGAGCTGTTTTTT.

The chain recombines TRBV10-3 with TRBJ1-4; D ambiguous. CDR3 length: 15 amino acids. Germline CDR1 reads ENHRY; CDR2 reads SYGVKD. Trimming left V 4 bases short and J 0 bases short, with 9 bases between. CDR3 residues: CAISAADTTNEKLFF. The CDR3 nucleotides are TGTGCCATCAGTGCGGCAGACACAACTAATGAAAAACTGTTTTTT.

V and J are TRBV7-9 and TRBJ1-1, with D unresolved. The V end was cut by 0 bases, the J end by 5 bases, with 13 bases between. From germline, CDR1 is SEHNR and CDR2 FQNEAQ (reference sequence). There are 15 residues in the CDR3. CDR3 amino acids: CASSLATTPGTEAFF. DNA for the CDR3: TGTGCCAGCAGCTTAGCGACCACACCGGGGACTGAAGCTTTCTTT.

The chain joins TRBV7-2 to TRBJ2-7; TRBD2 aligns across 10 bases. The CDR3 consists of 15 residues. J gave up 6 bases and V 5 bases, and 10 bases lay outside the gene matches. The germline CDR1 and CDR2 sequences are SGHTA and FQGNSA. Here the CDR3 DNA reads TGTGCCAGCAGCACATTAGGGACTAGCGTTGGCGAGCAGTACTTC. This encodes CASSTLGTSVGEQYF.

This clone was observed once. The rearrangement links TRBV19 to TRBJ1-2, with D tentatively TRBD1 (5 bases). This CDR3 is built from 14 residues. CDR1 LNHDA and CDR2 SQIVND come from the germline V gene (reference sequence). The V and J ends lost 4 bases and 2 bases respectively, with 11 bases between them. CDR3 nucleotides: TGTGCCAGTAGTAGGGGGACGGCGAACTATGGCTACACCTTC. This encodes CASSRGTANYGYTF.

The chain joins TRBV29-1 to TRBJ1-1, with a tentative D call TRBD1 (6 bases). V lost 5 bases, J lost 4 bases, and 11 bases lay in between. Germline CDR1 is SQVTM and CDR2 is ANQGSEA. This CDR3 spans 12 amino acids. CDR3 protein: CSVNRAGTEAFF. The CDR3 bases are TGCAGCGTTAACAGGGCAGGCACTGAAGCTTTCTTT.

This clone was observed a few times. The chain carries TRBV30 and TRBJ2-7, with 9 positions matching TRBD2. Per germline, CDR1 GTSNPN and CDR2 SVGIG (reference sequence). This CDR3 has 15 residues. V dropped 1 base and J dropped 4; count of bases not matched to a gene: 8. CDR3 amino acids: CAWSDGIAGVYEQYF. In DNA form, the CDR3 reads TGTGCCTGGAGTGATGGTATAGCGGGAGTTTACGAGCAGTACTTC.

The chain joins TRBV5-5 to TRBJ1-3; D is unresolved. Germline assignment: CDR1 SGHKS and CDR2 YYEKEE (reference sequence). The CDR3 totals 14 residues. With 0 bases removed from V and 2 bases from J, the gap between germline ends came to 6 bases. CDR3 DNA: TGTGCCAGCAGCTTGGGGCAGGCTGGAAACACCATATATTTT. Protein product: CASSLGQAGNTIYF.

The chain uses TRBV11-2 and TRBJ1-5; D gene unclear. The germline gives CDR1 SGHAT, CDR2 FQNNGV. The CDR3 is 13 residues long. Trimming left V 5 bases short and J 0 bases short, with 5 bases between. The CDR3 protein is CASSEFSNQPQHF. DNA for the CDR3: TGTGCCAGCAGCGAGTTTAGCAATCAGCCCCAGCATTTT. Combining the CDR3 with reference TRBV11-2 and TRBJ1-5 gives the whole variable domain EAGVAQSPRYKIIEKRQSVAFWCNPISGHATLYWYQQILGQGPKLLIQFQNNGVVDDSQLPKDRFSAERLKGVDSTLKIQPAKLEDSAVYLCASSEFSNQPQHFGDGTRLSIL.

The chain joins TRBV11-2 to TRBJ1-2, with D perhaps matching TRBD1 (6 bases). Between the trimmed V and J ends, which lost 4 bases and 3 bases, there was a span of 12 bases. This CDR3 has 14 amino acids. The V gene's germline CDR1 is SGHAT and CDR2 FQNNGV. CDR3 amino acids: CASSSTGIDYGYTF. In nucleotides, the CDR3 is TGTGCCAGCAGCTCAACAGGGATCGACTATGGCTACACCTTC. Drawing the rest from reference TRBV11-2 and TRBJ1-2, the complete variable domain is EAGVAQSPRYKIIEKRQSVAFWCNPISGHATLYWYQQILGQGPKLLIQFQNNGVVDDSQLPKDRFSAERLKGVDSTLKIQPAKLEDSAVYLCASSSTGIDYGYTFGSGTRLTVV.

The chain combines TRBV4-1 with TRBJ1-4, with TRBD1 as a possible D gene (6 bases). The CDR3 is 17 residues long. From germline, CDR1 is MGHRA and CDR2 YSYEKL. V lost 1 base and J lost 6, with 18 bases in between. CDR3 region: CASSQVGGGSLYEKLFF. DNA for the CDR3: TGCGCCAGCAGCCAAGTGGGGGGCGGGTCCTTGTATGAAAAACTGTTTTTT.

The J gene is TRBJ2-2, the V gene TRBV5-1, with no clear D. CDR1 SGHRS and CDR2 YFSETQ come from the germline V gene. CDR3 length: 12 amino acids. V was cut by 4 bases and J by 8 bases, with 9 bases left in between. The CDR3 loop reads CASSDLMGELFF. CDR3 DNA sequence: TGCGCCAGCAGCGACCTCATGGGGGAGCTGTTTTTT.

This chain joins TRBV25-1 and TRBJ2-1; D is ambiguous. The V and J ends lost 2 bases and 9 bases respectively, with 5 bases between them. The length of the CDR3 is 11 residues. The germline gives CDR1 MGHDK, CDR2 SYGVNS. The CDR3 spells CASSELVEQFF. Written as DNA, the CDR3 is TGTGCCAGCAGTGAACTAGTTGAGCAGTTCTTC.

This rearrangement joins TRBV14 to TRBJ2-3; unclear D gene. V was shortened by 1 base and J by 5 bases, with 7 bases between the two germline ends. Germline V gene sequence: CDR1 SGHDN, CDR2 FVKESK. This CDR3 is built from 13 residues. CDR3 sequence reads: CASSQGLGDTQYF. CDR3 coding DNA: TGTGCCAGCAGCCAAGGACTTGGAGATACGCAGTATTTT.

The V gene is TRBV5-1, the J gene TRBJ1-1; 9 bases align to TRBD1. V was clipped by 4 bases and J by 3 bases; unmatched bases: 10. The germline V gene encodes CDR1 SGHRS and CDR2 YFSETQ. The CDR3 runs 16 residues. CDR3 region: CASSPKPTGGDTEAFF. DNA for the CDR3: TGCGCCAGCAGCCCTAAACCGACAGGGGGGGACACTGAAGCTTTCTTT.

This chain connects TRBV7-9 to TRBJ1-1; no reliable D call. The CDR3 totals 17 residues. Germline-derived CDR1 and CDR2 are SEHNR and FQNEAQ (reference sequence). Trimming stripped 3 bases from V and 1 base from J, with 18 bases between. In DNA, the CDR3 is TGTGCCAGCAGCTTGTCCCTTTCCCGGACGGCGAACACTGAAGCTTTCTTT. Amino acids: CASSLSLSRTANTEAFF.

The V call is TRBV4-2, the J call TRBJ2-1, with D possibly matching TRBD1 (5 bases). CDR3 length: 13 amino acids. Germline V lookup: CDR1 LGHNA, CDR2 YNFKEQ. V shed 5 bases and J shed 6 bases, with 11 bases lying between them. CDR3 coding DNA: TGTGCCAGCAGCTATACAGGTTTCAATGAGCAGTTCTTC. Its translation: CASSYTGFNEQFF.

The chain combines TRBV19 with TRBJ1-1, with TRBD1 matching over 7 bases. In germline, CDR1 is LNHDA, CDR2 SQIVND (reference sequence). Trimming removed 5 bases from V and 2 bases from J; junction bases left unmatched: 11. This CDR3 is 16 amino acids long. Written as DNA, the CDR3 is TGTGCCAGTAGTTGGGGCGGGGCAGGGGGTAACACTGAAGCTTTCTTT. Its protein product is CASSWGGAGGNTEAFF.

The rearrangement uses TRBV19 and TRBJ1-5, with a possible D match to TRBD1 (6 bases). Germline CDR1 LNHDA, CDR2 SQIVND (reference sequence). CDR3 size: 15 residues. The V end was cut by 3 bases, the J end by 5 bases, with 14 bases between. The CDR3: CASSIPGEGHQPQHF. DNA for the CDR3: TGTGCCAGTAGTATCCCAGGGGAGGGTCATCAGCCCCAGCATTTT. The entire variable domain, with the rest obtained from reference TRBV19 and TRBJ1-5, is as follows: DGGITQSPKYLFRKEGQNVTLSCEQNLNHDAMYWYRQDPGQGLRLIYYSQIVNDFQKGDIAEGYSVSREKKESFPLTVTSAQKNPTAFYLCASSIPGEGHQPQHFGDGTRLSIL.

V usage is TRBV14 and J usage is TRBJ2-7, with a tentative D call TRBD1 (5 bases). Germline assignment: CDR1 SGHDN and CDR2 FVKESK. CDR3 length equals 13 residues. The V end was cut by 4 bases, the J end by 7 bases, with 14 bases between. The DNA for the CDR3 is TGTGCCAGCAGCCGTGGGGCGCGGTATGAGCAGTACTTC. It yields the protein CASSRGARYEQYF.

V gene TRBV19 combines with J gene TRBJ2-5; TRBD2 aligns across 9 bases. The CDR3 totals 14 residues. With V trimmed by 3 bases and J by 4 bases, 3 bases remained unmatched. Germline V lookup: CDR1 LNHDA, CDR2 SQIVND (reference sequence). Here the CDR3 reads CASSMGTSPETQYF. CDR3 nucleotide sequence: TGTGCCAGTAGTATGGGGACTAGCCCAGAGACCCAGTACTTC.